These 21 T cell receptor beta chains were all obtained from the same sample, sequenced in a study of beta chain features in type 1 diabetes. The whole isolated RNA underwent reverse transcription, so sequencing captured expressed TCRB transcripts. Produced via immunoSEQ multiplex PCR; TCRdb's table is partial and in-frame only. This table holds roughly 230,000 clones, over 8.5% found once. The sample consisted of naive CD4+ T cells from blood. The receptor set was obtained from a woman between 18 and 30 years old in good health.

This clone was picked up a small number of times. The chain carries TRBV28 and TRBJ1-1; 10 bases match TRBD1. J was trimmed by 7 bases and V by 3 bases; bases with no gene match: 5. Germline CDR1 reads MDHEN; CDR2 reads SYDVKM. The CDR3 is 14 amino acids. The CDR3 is CASSFDRGRIEAFF. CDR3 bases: TGTGCCAGCAGTTTCGACAGGGGGCGGATTGAAGCTTTCTTT.

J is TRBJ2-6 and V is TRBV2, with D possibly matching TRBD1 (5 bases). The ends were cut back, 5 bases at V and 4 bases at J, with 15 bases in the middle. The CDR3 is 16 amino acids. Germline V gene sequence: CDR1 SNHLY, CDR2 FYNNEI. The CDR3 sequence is CASSSLRGIGANVLTF. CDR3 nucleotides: TGTGCCAGCAGTAGTTTAAGGGGAATCGGGGCCAACGTCCTGACTTTC.

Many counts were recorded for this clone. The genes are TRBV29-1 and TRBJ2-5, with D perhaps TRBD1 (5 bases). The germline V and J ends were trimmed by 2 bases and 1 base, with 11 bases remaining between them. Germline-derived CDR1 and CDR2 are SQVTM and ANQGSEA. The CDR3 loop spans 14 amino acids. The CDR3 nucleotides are TGCAGCGTTGAAACCGACAGCCTCCAAGAGACCCAGTACTTC. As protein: CSVETDSLQETQYF.

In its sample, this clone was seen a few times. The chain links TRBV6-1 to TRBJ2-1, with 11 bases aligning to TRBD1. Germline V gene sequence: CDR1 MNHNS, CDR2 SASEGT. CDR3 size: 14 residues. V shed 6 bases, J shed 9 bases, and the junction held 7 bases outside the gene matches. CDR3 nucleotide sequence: TGTGCCAGCAGGGGAGGACAGGGGGCCGGTGAGCAGTTCTTC. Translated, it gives CASRGGQGAGEQFF.

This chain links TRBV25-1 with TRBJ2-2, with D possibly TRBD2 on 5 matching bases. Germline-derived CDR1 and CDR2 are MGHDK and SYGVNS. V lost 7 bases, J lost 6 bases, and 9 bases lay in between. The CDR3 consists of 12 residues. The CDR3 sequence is CASTGLPGELFF. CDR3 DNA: TGTGCCAGCACTGGACTGCCCGGGGAGCTGTTTTTT.

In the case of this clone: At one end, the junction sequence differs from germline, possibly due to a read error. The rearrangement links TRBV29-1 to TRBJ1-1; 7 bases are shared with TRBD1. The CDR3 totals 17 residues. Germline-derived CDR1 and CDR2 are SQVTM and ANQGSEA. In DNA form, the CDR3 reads TGCAGCGTTGTCGGGACACACCCAGACAGGGTGAACTCTGAAGCTTTCTTT. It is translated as CSVVGTHPDRVNSEAFF.

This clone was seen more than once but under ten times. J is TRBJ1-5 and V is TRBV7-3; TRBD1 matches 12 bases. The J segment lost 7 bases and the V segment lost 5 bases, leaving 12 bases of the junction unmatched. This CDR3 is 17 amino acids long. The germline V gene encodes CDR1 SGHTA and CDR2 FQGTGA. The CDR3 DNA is TGTGCCAGCAGCCTTGGGACAGGGGGCGCGTTTAGACAGCCCCAGCATTTT. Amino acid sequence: CASSLGTGGAFRQPQHF.

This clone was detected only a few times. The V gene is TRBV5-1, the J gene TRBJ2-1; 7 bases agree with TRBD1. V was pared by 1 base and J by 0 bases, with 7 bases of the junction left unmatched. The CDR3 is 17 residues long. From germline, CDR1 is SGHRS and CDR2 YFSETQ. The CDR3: CASSLSASGGSYNEQFF. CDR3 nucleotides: TGCGCCAGCAGCTTGTCAGCTTCAGGGGGCTCCTACAATGAGCAGTTCTTC.

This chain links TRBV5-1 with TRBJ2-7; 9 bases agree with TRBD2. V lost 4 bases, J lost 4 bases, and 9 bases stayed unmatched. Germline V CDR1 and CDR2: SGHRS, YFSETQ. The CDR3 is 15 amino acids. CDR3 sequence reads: CASSPDLAGIYEQYF. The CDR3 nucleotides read TGCGCCAGCAGCCCGGATCTAGCGGGAATTTACGAGCAGTACTTC.

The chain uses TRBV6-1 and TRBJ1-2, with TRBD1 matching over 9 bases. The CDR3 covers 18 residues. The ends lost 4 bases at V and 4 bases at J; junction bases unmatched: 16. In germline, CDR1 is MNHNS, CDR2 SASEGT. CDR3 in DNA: TGTGCCAGCAGTGGCCCCCCGGGACAGGGCCGGAGGGGCTATGGCTACACCTTC. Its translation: CASSGPPGQGRRGYGYTF.

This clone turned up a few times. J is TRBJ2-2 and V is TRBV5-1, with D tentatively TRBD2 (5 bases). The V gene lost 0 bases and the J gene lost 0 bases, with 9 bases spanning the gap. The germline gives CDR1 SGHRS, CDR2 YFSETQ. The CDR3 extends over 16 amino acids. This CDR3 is CASSLVSSSNTGELFF. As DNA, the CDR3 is TGCGCCAGCAGCTTGGTATCTAGCTCGAACACCGGGGAGCTGTTTTTT.

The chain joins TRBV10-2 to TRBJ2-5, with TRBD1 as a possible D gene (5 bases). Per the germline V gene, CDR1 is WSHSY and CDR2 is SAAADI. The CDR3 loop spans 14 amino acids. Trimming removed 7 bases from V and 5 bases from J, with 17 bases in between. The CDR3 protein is CASNPTALGETQYF. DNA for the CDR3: TGCGCCAGCAATCCGACAGCCCTAGGGGAGACCCAGTACTTC.

CDR3: CASSLGYRGANEKLFF. For the CDR3, the DNA is TGCGCCAGCAGCTTGGGCTACAGGGGAGCTAATGAAAAACTGTTTTTT. The genes are TRBV5-1 and TRBJ1-4; TRBD1 matches at 7 bases. This CDR3 comprises 16 residues. Germline V gene data show CDR1 as SGHRS and CDR2 as YFSETQ. V lost 0 bases, J lost 3 bases, and 5 bases stayed unmatched.

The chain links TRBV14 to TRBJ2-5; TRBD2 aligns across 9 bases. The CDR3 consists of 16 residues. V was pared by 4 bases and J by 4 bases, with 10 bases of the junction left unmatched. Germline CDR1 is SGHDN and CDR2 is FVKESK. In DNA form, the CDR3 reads TGTGCCAGCAGCCGATTTAGCGGGAGTTTACGAGAGACCCAGTACTTC. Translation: CASSRFSGSLRETQYF.

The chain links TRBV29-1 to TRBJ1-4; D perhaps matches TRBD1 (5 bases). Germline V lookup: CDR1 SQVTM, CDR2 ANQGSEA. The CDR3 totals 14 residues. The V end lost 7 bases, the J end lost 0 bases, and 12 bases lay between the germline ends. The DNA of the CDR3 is TGCAGCGCCCAACAGGTCGCAACTAATGAAAAACTGTTTTTT. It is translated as CSAQQVATNEKLFF.

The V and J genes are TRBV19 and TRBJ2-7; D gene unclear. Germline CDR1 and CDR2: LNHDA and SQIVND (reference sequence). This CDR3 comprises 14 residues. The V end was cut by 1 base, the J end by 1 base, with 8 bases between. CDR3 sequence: CASSIAHGSYEQYF. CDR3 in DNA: TGTGCCAGTAGTATAGCCCACGGGTCCTACGAGCAGTACTTC.

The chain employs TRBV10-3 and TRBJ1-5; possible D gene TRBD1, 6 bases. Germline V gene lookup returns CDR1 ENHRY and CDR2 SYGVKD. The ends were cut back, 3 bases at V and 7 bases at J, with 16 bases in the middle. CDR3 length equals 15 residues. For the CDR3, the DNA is TGTGCCATCAGTGATTCGGCAGGGGCGAGGCAGCCCCAGCATTTT. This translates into CAISDSAGARQPQHF.

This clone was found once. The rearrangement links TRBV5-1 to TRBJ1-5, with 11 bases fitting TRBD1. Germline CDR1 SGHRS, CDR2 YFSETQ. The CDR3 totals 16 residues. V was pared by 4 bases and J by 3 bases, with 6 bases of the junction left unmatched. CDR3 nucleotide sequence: TGCGCCAGCAGCCCGGGACAGGGGGGGCCCAATCAGCCCCAGCATTTT. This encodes CASSPGQGGPNQPQHF.

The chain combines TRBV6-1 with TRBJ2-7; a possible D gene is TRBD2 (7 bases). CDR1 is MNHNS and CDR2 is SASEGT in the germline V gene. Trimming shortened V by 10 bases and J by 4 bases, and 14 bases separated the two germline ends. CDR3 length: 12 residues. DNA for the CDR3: TGTGCCATCAAGGGGGGGGCTTACGAGCAGTACTTC. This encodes CAIKGGAYEQYF.

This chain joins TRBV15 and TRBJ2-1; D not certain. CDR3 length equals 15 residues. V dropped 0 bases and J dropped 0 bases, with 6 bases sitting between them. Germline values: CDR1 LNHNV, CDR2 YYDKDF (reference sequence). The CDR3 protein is CATSRDPSSYNEQFF. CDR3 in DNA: TGTGCCACCAGCAGAGACCCGAGCTCCTACAATGAGCAGTTCTTC.

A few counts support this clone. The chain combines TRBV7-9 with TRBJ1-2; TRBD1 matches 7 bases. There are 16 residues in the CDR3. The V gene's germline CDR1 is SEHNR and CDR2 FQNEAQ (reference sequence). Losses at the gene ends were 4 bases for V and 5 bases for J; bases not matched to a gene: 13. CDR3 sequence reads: CASSSLTGVRVYGYTF. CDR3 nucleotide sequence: TGTGCCAGCAGCTCACTCACAGGGGTCCGCGTATATGGCTACACCTTC.